A single sample gave rise to the 32 T cell receptor beta chains below, sequenced in a study of T cells expressing NK-cell markers. One entry per CDR3 protein, without DNA, is what TCRdb gives after re-calling the 5' RACE reads. This table holds 550,000 or so distinct CDR3 sequences. Sequenced material: blood T cells: a sorted CD56 or NKG2C T cell subset, CD4+ or CD8+ T cells, or bulk PBMC T cells (not recorded which). These receptors were taken from a man between 18 and 35 years old in good health.

The genes are TRBV29-1 and TRBJ2-3; the D call of TRBD1 rests on TCRdb alone, since no DNA is present to check it. CDR3 length: 13 residues. Germline V gene lookup returns CDR1 SQVTM and CDR2 ANQGSEA. The chain's CDR3 is CSVRTGVRDTQYF.

The V call is TRBV20-1, the J call TRBJ2-7; absent DNA, TCRdb's TRBD2 call cannot be checked. CDR1 is DFQATT, CDR2 SNEGSKA, per germline (reference sequence). The CDR3 spans 16 residues. The CDR3 sequence: CSASFSGRATLYEQYF.

The V and J genes are TRBV2 and TRBJ2-1; the TCRdb call, TRBD1, lacks DNA for checking. The CDR3 runs 13 residues. Germline CDR1 SNHLY, CDR2 FYNNEI. CDR3 region: CARAQGANNEQFF.

The CDR3 is CASSYGRETQYF. V usage is TRBV25-1 and J usage is TRBJ2-5; TCRdb lists TRBD2, though no DNA is available to test this call. The CDR3 is made up of 12 amino acids. Germline-derived CDR1 and CDR2 are MGHDK and SYGVNS.

The rearrangement links TRBV7-6 to TRBJ2-2; TCRdb reports TRBD1, a call that lacks DNA to check it against. The CDR3 has 14 amino acids. From germline, CDR1 is SGHVS and CDR2 FNYEAQ. The CDR3 reads CASSSLRAAGELFF. Full variable domain (remainder filled in from reference TRBV7-6 and TRBJ2-2): GAGVSQSPRYKVTKRGQDVALRCDPISGHVSLYWYRQALGQGPEFLTYFNYEAQQDKSGLPNDRFSAERPEGSISTLTIQRTEQRDSAMYRCASSSLRAAGELFFGEGSRLTVL.

The chain joins TRBV7-2 to TRBJ1-4; TCRdb lists TRBD1, though no DNA is available to test this call. Looked up from germline, CDR1 is SGHTA and CDR2 is FQGNSA. This CDR3 contains 14 residues. CDR3 sequence: CASSHGAWGEKLFF.

The chain is built from TRBV5-1 and TRBJ1-6; TCRdb's D gene call, TRBD1, goes unchecked for lack of DNA. The CDR3 totals 16 residues. Germline loops: CDR1 SGHRS, CDR2 YFSETQ. The CDR3 spells CASSLDWDRVNSPLHF.

V is TRBV14 and J is TRBJ2-2; TCRdb calls TRBD2, which cannot be checked without DNA. The CDR3 loop spans 17 amino acids. Germline loops: CDR1 SGHDN, CDR2 FVKESK. The CDR3 sequence: CASSQDMSSGRTGELFF.

The chain couples TRBV18 to TRBJ2-7; TCRdb picks TRBD1, but there is no DNA to check that call. CDR3 length: 14 residues. Germline CDR1 and CDR2: KGHSH and LQKENI. The CDR3 loop reads CASAPERVMGEQYF.

The chain employs TRBV2 and TRBJ1-1; TCRdb reports TRBD1, a call that lacks DNA to check it against. The CDR3 runs 15 residues. Germline V gene sequence: CDR1 SNHLY, CDR2 FYNNEI. The CDR3 reads CASSEVELQGTEAFF.

This chain links TRBV7-2 with TRBJ2-1; there is no DNA to check the TCRdb D call of TRBD2. CDR1 is SGHTA, CDR2 FQGNSA, per germline. There are 15 residues in the CDR3. The CDR3 loop reads CASSLLVRVYNEQFF.

The chain joins TRBV12-3 or TRBV12-4 to TRBJ2-1; TCRdb's D gene call, TRBD2, goes unchecked for lack of DNA. This CDR3 has 16 residues. CDR3 loop: CASLRERGSSYNEQFF.

The gene calls are TRBV5-1 and TRBJ2-7; the TRBD2 assignment by TCRdb is unverifiable without DNA. Germline CDR1 and CDR2: SGHRS and YFSETQ. This CDR3 region has 16 residues. The CDR3 region is CASSSQAGDGPYEQYF.

The rearrangement links TRBV6-5 to TRBJ1-3. CDR1 MNHEY and CDR2 SVGAGI come from the germline V gene. The CDR3 sequence is 11 residues long. CDR3 sequence: CASSQGNTIYF.

The V call is TRBV12-3 or TRBV12-4, the J call TRBJ2-3; TCRdb's D gene call, TRBD1, goes unchecked for lack of DNA. CDR3 length equals 15 residues. The CDR3 loop reads CASSLLGGAVDTQYF.

The chain is built from TRBV29-1 and TRBJ1-1. Germline CDR1 SQVTM, CDR2 ANQGSEA. This CDR3 is 14 amino acids long. The CDR3 here is CSVPNPAMNTEAFF.

J is TRBJ2-1 and V is TRBV30; TCRdb selects TRBD1, and the lack of DNA leaves this call unchecked. This CDR3 has 14 amino acids. Looked up from germline, CDR1 is GTSNPN and CDR2 is SVGIG (reference sequence). The CDR3: CAWSGQGAYNEQFF.

V usage is TRBV12-3 or TRBV12-4 and J usage is TRBJ2-1; TCRdb's D call, TRBD2, is unchecked because there is no DNA. The length of the CDR3 is 16 residues. CDR3: CASSLGGGGRAGEQFF.

The rearrangement uses TRBV6-1 and TRBJ1-4; TCRdb returns TRBD1, unconfirmable since there is no DNA. Germline CDR1 and CDR2: MNHNS and SASEGT. The CDR3 covers 14 residues. CDR3 in amino acids: CASSDWGRGDKLFF.

The genes are TRBV28 and TRBJ2-3; TCRdb reports TRBD2, a call that lacks DNA to check it against. There are 15 residues in the CDR3. The germline V gene encodes CDR1 MDHEN and CDR2 SYDVKM. CDR3 protein: CASSTPGTPGDTQYF.

CDR3 residues: CASRKGQANQPQHF. The chain couples TRBV27 to TRBJ1-5; TCRdb's D call of TRBD1 is untestable without DNA. The CDR3 covers 14 residues. Germline lookup yields CDR1 MNHEY and CDR2 SMNVEV (reference sequence).

The chain joins TRBV5-1 to TRBJ2-1; TCRdb picks TRBD2, but there is no DNA to check that call. The length of the CDR3 is 15 residues. Germline V lookup: CDR1 SGHRS, CDR2 YFSETQ. This CDR3 is CASSQPGLAGLEQFF.

The chain combines TRBV5-5 with TRBJ2-1; the TRBD1 assignment by TCRdb is unverifiable without DNA. Germline lookup yields CDR1 SGHKS and CDR2 YYEKEE (reference sequence). This CDR3 is built from 14 residues. The CDR3 is CASTLSTGQNEQFF.

The chain carries TRBV3-1 and TRBJ1-5. CDR3 length: 13 amino acids. CDR1 LGHDT and CDR2 YNNKEL come from the germline V gene (reference sequence). The CDR3 region is CASSQSLAQPQHF.

V is TRBV12-3 or TRBV12-4 and J is TRBJ2-1; TCRdb's D call of TRBD2 is untestable without DNA. CDR3 size: 16 residues. CDR3 in amino acids: CASSLILALGNNEQFF.

The J gene is TRBJ2-3, the V gene TRBV20-1; TCRdb calls TRBD2, which cannot be checked without DNA. The length of the CDR3 is 17 residues. The germline V gene has CDR1 DFQATT and CDR2 SNEGSKA (reference sequence). The CDR3 reads CSARGLAGFASTDTQYF.

The J gene is TRBJ2-5, the V gene TRBV12-3 or TRBV12-4; absent DNA, TCRdb's TRBD1 call cannot be checked. The CDR3 contains 13 residues. This CDR3 reads CASSLGQVETQYF.

V and J are TRBV20-1 and TRBJ2-7. The CDR3 loop spans 11 amino acids. Per germline, CDR1 DFQATT and CDR2 SNEGSKA (reference sequence). This CDR3 is CSARDGYEQYF.

The chain recombines TRBV12-5 with TRBJ2-2; with no DNA, the TCRdb D assignment of TRBD1 cannot be verified. The CDR3 spans 16 residues. The germline gives CDR1 LGHNT, CDR2 FRNRAP. The CDR3 spells CASGLVLGQGGGELFF.

V is TRBV3-1 and J is TRBJ2-5. This CDR3 contains 13 residues. Germline CDR1 and CDR2: LGHDT and YNNKEL (reference sequence). The CDR3 is CASSQSMAETQYF.

The V call is TRBV28, the J call TRBJ2-1; TCRdb gives TRBD1 as the D gene, but with no DNA this cannot be confirmed. The CDR3 totals 15 residues. Germline lookup yields CDR1 MDHEN and CDR2 SYDVKM. This chain's CDR3 is CASSPLWSGTNEQFF.

This chain links TRBV12-3 or TRBV12-4 with TRBJ2-1; as DNA is missing, the TRBD2 call by TCRdb cannot be tested. This CDR3 is 14 amino acids long. This CDR3 reads CASSLTGLHNEQFF.